What follows describes a single T cell receptor beta chain. Its antigen remains unidentified. This CDR3 has 14 amino acids. The V segment lost 0 bases and the J segment 4 bases; nucleotides outside the gene matches: 3. Looked up from germline, CDR1 is SGHAT and CDR2 is FQNNGV. This record belongs to a study of T cell responses to AZD1222 COVID-19 vaccine. Study-wide points: The repertoires were collected only after the peak T cell response. Baseline seropositives among AZD1222 recipients totaled only six or seven. Clonal diversity was possibly underestimated; the donors were predominantly white British and more often female. Regions 160-218 and 743-854 held dominance among vaccine-associated CD4 TCRs, which spanned spike.

TCRdb's copy holds only in-frame clones and misses some; the assay was immunoSEQ multiplex PCR. The data contain 95,000 to 100,000 clones, 88% of them singletons. This specimen was peripheral blood, taken 28 days after the second AZD1222 dose. The rearrangement uses TRBV11-2 and TRBJ2-7, with 7 bases lining up with TRBD2. This sequence was found in an adult who received the AZD1222 COVID-19 vaccine. The CDR3, as DNA: TGTGCCAGCAGCTTAGAAGTTAGCGGGTACGAGCAGTACTTC. Translated, it gives CASSLEVSGYEQYF.